This passage covers 9 T cell receptor beta chains from one sample sequenced in a study of control samples from healthy donors and cancer patients. Libraries were prepared by immunoSEQ multiplex PCR; TCRdb keeps only in-frame clonotypes and omits some of them. The sample carries approximately 150,000 clones, 75% to 95% recorded once. The specimen was blood. The receptors were gathered from a man aged 30-40 years in good health.

The J gene is TRBJ2-3, the V gene TRBV29-1; D is perhaps TRBD1 (6 bases). The V and J ends lost 8 bases and 2 bases respectively, with 14 bases between them. This CDR3 spans 13 amino acids. Germline V CDR1 and CDR2: SQVTM, ANQGSEA. The CDR3 DNA sequence: TGCAGCCTGAGTCGGGACACCACAGATACGCAGTATTTT. Amino acid sequence: CSLSRDTTDTQYF.

This chain connects TRBV14 to TRBJ2-3, with 8 bases matching TRBD1. With V trimmed by 4 bases and J by 0 bases, 3 bases remained unmatched. Germline V gives CDR1 SGHDN, CDR2 FVKESK. The length of the CDR3 is 15 residues. The chain's CDR3 is CASSRGQGSTDTQYF. CDR3 bases: TGTGCCAGCAGCCGAGGACAGGGTAGCACAGATACGCAGTATTTT.

V is TRBV24-1 and J is TRBJ1-5; the D gene is possibly TRBD1 (5 bases). V was cut by 2 bases and J by 4 bases, with 5 bases left in between. In germline, CDR1 is KGHDR, CDR2 SFDVKD. The CDR3 runs to 13 residues. Here the CDR3 reads CATSDWGNQPQHF. For the CDR3, the DNA is TGTGCCACCAGTGATTGGGGGAATCAGCCCCAGCATTTT.

This chain links TRBV12-3 or TRBV12-4 with TRBJ2-3; D uncertain. The CDR3 contains 11 residues. With 8 bases removed from V and 8 bases from J, the gap between germline ends came to 11 bases. CDR3 region: CASRRGGTQYF. The CDR3 coding sequence is TGTGCCAGCCGCCGCGGCGGTACGCAGTATTTT.

V usage is TRBV6-5 and J usage is TRBJ2-7; D call uncertain. Germline V CDR1 and CDR2: MNHEY, SVGAGI. With 5 bases removed from V and 3 bases from J, the gap between germline ends came to 14 bases. The CDR3 is made up of 14 amino acids. CDR3 coding DNA: TGTGCCAGCAGTAAGGACCTGGGCGTCTACGAGCAGTACTTC. Protein product: CASSKDLGVYEQYF.

The chain couples TRBV6-5 to TRBJ1-5, with 7 bases fitting TRBD1. V gave up 6 bases and J gave up 7 bases; unmatched junction bases: 6. Germline V CDR1 and CDR2: MNHEY, SVGAGI. The CDR3 spans 13 residues. The CDR3 spells CASRGTEPQPQHF. The CDR3 DNA follows: TGTGCCAGCAGGGGGACAGAGCCCCAGCCCCAGCATTTT.

This rearrangement joins TRBV18 to TRBJ1-5; TRBD1 matches at 9 bases. Germline trimming cut 3 bases from V and 3 bases from J; bases unmatched to any gene: 3. Germline values: CDR1 KGHSH, CDR2 LQKENI. This CDR3 region has 15 residues. The CDR3 nucleotides read TGTGCCAGCTCACCGGGACAGGGCCTCAATCAGCCCCAGCATTTT. Amino acid sequence: CASSPGQGLNQPQHF.

This chain joins TRBV4-1 and TRBJ2-7; the match to TRBD1 covers 7 bases. CDR3 length: 15 residues. After removal of 0 bases from V and 3 bases from J, the junction contained 5 bases not matched to a gene. Germline assignment: CDR1 MGHRA and CDR2 YSYEKL. In nucleotides, the CDR3 is TGCGCCAGCAGCCAAGATACGGACAGGTTCTACGAGCAGTACTTC. Translation: CASSQDTDRFYEQYF.

This clone was recorded only once. The gene calls are TRBV6-6 and TRBJ2-7, with TRBD2 matching 8 bases. The trim removed 0 bases at V and 1 base at J, leaving 5 bases unmatched. The CDR3 is 16 residues long. From germline, CDR1 is MNHNY and CDR2 SVGAGI (reference sequence). CDR3: CASSYSPGGISYEQYF. CDR3 DNA: TGTGCCAGCAGTTACTCCCCGGGGGGGATATCCTACGAGCAGTACTTC.